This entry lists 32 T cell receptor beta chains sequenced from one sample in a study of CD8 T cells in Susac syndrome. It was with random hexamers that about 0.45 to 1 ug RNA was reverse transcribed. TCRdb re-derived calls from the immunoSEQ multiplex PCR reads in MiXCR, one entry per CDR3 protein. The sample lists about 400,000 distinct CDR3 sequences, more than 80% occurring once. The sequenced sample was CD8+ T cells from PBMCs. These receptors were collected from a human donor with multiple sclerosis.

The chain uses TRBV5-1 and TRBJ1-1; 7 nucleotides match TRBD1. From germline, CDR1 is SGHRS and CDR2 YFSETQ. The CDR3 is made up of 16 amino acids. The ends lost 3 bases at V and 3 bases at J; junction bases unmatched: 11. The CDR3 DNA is TGCGCCAGCAGCTGGGGGGGACAGATTACGGACACTGAAGCTTTCTTT. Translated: CASSWGGQITDTEAFF.

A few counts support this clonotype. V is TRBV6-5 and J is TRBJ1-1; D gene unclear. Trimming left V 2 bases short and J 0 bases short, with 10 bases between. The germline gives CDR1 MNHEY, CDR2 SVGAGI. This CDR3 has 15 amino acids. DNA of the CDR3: TGTGCCAGCAGTTACGAACCGCAAGTGAACACTGAAGCTTTCTTT. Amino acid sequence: CASSYEPQVNTEAFF.

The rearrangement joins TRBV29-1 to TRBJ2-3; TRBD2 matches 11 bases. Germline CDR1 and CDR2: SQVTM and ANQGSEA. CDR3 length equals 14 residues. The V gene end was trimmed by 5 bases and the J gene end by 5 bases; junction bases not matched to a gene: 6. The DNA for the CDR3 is TGCAGCGTTTGCCTTGGACTAGCGGGAGATACGCAGTATTTT. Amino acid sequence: CSVCLGLAGDTQYF.

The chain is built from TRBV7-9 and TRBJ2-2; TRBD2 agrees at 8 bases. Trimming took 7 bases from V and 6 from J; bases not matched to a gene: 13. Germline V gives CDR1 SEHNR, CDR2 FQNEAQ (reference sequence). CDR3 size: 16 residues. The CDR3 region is CASILFGRAKAGELFF. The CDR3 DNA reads TGTGCCAGCATCCTGTTCGGGAGGGCTAAAGCCGGGGAGCTGTTTTTT.

Written as DNA, the CDR3 is TGTGCCAGCAGCCATGGGGGGAGGGCAGATACGCAGTATTTT. This codes for CASSHGGRADTQYF. The V and J genes are TRBV4-2 and TRBJ2-3; 7 bases are a match to TRBD2. Germline CDR1 is LGHNA and CDR2 is YNFKEQ. CDR3 length: 14 residues. Trimming took 3 bases from V and 4 from J; bases not matched to a gene: 4.

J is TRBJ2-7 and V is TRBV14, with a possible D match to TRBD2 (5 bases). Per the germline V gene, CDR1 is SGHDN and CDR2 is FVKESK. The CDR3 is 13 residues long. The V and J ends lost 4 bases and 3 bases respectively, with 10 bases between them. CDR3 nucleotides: TGTGCCAGCAGCCGCAGCGGTCACTACGAGCAGTACTTC. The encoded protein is CASSRSGHYEQYF.

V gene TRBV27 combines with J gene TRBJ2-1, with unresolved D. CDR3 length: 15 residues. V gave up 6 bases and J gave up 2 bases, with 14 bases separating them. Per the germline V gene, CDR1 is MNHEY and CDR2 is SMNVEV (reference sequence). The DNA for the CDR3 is TGTGCCAGCAGCCCCGGAAGGACGGCCTACAATGAGCAGTTCTTC. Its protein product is CASSPGRTAYNEQFF.

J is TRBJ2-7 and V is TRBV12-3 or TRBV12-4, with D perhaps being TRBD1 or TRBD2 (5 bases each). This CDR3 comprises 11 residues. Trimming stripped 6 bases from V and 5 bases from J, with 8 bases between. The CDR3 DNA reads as TGTGCCAGCAGCGGGGCTAACGAGCAGTACTTC. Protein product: CASSGANEQYF.

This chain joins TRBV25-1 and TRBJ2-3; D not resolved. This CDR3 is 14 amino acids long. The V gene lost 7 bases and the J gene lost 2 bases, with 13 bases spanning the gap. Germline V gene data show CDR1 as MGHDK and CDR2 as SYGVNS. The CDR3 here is CASTPWQLTDTQYF. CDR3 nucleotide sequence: TGTGCCAGCACCCCGTGGCAGCTCACAGATACGCAGTATTTT. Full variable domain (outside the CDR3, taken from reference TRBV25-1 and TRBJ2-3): EADIYQTPRYLVIGTGKKITLECSQTMGHDKMYWYQQDPGMELHLIHYSYGVNSTEKGDLSSESTVSRIRTEHFPLTLESARPSHTSQYLCASTPWQLTDTQYFGPGTRLTVL.

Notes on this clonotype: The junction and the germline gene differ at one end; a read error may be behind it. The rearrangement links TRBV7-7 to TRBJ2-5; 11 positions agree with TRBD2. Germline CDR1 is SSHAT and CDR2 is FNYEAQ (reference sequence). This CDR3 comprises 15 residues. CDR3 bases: TGTGCTAGCAGCCCGGGACTAGCGGAGGGAGAGACCCAGTACTTC. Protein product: CASSPGLAEGETQYF.

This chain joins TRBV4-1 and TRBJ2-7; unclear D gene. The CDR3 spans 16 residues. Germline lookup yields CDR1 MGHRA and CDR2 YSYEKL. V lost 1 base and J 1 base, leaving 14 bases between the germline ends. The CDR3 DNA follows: TGCGCCAGCAGCCAAGCTCATTGGGTCGGTTCCTACGAGCAGTACTTC. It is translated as CASSQAHWVGSYEQYF.

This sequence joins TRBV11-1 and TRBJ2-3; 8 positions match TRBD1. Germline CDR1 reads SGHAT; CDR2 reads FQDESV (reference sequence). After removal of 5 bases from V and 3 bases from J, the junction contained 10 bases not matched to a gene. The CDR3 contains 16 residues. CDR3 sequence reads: CASSATAQGVTDTQYF. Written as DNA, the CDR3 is TGTGCCAGCAGCGCCACGGCACAGGGGGTTACAGATACGCAGTATTTT.

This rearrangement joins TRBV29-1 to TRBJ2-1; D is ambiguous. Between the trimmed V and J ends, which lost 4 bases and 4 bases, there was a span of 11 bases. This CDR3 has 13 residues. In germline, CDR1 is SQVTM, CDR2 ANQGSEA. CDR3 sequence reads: CSVGFGSYNEQFF. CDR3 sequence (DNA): TGCAGCGTTGGTTTCGGCAGTTACAATGAGCAGTTCTTC.

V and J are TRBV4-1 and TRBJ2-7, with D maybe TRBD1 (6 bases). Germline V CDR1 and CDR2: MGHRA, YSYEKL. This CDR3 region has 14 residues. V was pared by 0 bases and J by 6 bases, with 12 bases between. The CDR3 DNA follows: TGCGCCAGCAGCCAAGAAGCCAGGGGAAGCGAGCAGTACTTC. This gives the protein CASSQEARGSEQYF.

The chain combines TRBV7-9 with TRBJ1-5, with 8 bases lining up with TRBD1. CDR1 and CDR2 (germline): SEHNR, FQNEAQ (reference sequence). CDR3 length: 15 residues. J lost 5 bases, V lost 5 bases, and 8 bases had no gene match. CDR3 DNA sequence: TGTGCCAGCAGCGCGGACAGGGACTTGGATCAGCCCCAGCATTTT. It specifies CASSADRDLDQPQHF.

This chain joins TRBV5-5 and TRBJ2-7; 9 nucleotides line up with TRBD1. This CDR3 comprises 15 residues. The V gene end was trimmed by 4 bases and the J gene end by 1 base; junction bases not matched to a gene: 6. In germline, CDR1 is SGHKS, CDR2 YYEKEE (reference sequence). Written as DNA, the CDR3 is TGTGCCAGCAGCGAGAGGACAGGGGATTCCTACGAGCAGTACTTC. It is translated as CASSERTGDSYEQYF.

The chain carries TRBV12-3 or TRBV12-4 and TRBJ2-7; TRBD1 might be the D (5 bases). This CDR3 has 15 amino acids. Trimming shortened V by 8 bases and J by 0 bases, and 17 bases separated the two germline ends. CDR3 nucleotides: TGTGCCAGCGGTTCCCCCCAACAGGCCTCCTACGAGCAGTACTTC. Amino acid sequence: CASGSPQQASYEQYF.

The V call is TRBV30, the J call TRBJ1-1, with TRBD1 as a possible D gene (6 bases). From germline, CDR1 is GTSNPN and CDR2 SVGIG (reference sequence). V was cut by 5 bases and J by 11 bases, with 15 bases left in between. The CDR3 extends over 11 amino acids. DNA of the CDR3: TGTGCCTGGGCACAGGGTGACGCGGCTTTCTTT. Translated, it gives CAWAQGDAAFF.

The CDR3 region has the DNA TGTGCCAGCAGTTTCGGGGCAGGAACAGGGGTGAACACTGAAGCTTTCTTT. Protein: CASSFGAGTGVNTEAFF. V is TRBV12-3 or TRBV12-4 and J is TRBJ1-1; TRBD1 agrees at 7 bases. The CDR3 length is 17 residues. J gave up 0 bases and V 3 bases, and 10 bases lay outside the gene matches.

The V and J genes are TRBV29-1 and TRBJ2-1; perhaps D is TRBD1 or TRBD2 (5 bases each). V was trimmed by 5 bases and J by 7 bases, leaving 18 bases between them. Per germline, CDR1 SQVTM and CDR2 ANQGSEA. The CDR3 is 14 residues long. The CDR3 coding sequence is TGCAGCGTTCCCAGGGACGTTATGTCGAATGAGCAGTTCTTC. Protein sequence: CSVPRDVMSNEQFF.

This CDR3 reads CSVVFSSGANVLTF. The CDR3 coding sequence is TGCAGCGTTGTCTTCTCCTCTGGGGCCAACGTCCTGACTTTC. V is TRBV29-1 and J is TRBJ2-6, with no clear D. Trimming stripped 4 bases from V and 0 bases from J, with 7 bases between. CDR3 length: 14 residues. Per germline, CDR1 SQVTM and CDR2 ANQGSEA.

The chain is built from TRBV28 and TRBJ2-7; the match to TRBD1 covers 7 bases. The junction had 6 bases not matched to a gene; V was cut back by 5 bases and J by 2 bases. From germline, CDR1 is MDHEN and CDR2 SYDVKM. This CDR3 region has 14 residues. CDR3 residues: CASSPQGRPYEQYF. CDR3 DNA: TGTGCCAGCAGTCCACAGGGGCGCCCCTACGAGCAGTACTTC.

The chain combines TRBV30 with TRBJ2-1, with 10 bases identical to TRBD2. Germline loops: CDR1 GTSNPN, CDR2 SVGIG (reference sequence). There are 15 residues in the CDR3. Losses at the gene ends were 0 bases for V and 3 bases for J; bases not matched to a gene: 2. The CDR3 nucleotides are TGTGCCTGGAGTGTAGGGACTAGCGACTACAATGAGCAGTTCTTC. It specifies CAWSVGTSDYNEQFF.

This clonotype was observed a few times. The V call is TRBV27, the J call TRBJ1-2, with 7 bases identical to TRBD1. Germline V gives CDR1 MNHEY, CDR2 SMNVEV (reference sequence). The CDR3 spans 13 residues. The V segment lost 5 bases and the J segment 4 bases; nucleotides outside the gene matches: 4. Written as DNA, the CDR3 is TGTGCCAGCAGTCAGGGACAGTTCTATGGCTACACCTTC. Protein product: CASSQGQFYGYTF.

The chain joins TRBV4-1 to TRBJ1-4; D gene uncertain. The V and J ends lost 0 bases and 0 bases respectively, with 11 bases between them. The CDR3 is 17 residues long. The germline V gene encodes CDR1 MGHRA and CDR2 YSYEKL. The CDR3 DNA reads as TGCGCCAGCAGCCAAGACAGAGGCGGGGCAACTAATGAAAAACTGTTTTTT. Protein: CASSQDRGGATNEKLFF.

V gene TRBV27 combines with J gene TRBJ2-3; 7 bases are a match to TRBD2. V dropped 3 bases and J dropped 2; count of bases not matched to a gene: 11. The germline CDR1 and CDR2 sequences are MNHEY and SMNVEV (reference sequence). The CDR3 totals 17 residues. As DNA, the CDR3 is TGTGCCAGCAGTTTCGTAGGTGCGGGAGAGAACACAGATACGCAGTATTTT. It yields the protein CASSFVGAGENTDTQYF.

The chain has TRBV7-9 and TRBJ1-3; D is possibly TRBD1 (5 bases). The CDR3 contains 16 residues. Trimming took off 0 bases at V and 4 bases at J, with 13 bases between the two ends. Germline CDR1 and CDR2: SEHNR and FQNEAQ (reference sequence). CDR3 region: CASSLAGRTRGNTIYF. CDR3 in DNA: TGTGCCAGCAGCTTAGCAGGCAGGACAAGAGGAAACACCATATATTTT.

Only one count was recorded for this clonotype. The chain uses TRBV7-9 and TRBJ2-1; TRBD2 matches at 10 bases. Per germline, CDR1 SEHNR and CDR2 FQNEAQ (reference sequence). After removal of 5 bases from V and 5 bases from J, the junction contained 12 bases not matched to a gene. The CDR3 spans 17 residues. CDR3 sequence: CASSLWTSGIPDNEQFF. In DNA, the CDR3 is TGTGCCAGCAGCCTGTGGACTAGCGGAATACCGGACAATGAGCAGTTCTTC.

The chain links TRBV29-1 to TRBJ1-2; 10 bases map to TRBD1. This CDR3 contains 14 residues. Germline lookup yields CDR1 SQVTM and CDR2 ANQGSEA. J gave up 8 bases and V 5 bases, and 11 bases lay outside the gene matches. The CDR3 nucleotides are TGCAGCGTTCCCGACAGGGGGCAATCGGGAGGCTACACCTTC. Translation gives CSVPDRGQSGGYTF.

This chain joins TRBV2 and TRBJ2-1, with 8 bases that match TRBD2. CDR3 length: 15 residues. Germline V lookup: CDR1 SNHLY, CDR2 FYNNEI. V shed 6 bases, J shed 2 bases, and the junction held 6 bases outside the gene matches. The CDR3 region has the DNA TGTGCCAGCAGCGACACTAGCGGTACCTACAATGAGCAGTTCTTC. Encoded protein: CASSDTSGTYNEQFF.

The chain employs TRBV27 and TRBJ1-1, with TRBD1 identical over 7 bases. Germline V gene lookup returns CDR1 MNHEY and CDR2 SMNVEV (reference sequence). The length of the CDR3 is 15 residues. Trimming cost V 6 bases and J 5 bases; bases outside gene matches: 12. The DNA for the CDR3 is TGTGCCAGCAGCGCAGACAGGGAACTGTGGACTGAAGCTTTCTTT. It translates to CASSADRELWTEAFF.

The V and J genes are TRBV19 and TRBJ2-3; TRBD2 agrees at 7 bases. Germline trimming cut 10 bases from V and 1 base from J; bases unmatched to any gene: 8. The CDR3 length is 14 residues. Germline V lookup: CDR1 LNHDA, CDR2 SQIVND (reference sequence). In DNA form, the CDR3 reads TGTGCCACCTCTATCGCGGGGGGCACAGATACGCAGTATTTT. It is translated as CATSIAGGTDTQYF.